The text below deals with one T cell receptor beta chain. Its antigen is still unknown. The sample is drawn from a study of T cells expressing NK-cell markers. General study findings and limits: Unclear, still, was the HCMV specificity of the expanded NKG2C+ T cell clones. Among CD8+ T cells from about six donors, dominant NKG2C+ clonotypes accounted for roughly 1.0-7.0%.

TCRdb derives one entry per CDR3 protein from the 5' RACE reads, leaving out DNA. This sample's clone table lists some 450,000 distinct CDR3 sequences. The germline gives CDR1 SGHAT, CDR2 FQNNGV. This CDR3 comprises 19 residues. The source is a woman aged 18 to 75 in good health. J is TRBJ2-1 and V is TRBV11-2; TCRdb names TRBD2, which stays unverified in the absence of DNA. Sequencing input: blood T cells: a sorted CD56 or NKG2C T cell subset, CD4+ or CD8+ T cells, or bulk PBMC T cells (not recorded which). CDR3 region: CASSLVGTSGSSSYNEQFF.